Sequencing of this T cell receptor (beta chain) was carried out in a study of identical twins (TCRdb year 2016). Regarding the complete study: TCR alpha and beta repertoires from monozygotic twins, unrelated adults of various ages and cord blood were deep-sequenced to test whether fetal clonotypes persist. Replicate twin experiments were performed at different times using different library preparation protocols to rule out contamination.

The investigation overall reported the following: Abundant cord blood beta clonotypes carried fewer insertions; young adult naive repertoires showed a weaker similar trend, while memory repertoires showed none. Excess twin sharing in beta out-of-frame sequences was weaker because fewer shared sequences lowered the signal-to-noise ratio. Because the same donors could not be followed over many years, the conclusions depended on cross-sectional statistical analysis. In monozygotic twins, out-of-frame TCR alpha sharing was systematically underestimated by recombination models, although the models agreed with sharing between unrelated individuals. Invariant T cells such as MAIT and iNKT could partly confound zero-insertion analyses, although diverse VJ usage argued against such confounding for most clonotypes. Compared with coincidental sharing between unrelated individuals, out-of-frame TCR alpha sequences shared between twins showed an excess of sequences with low generation probability.

The CDR3 has 14 amino acids, counting the end cysteine and phenylalanine. The retained sequence is limited to the CDR3, 42 bases, with the frame set at the first base. V and J lose 1 base and 0 bases, and a span of 6 bases separates them. CDR1 and CDR2 are drawn from the germline V gene: LGHNA, YNFKEQ. There are many counts of this clonotype. It has no known antigen specificity. No base-level quality is on record; no much larger clone is a single base apart. Every donor in the study was a healthy Caucasian. Miltenyi CD45RO+ enrichment and human naive T-cell isolation kits were used to isolate memory (CD45RO+) and naive T cells from PBMC. Libraries were built with 5' RACE. Sequencing used an Illumina HiSeq 2000. A universal primer binding site was introduced by template switching, and a unique molecular identifier was present in the final cDNA, enabling accurate counting of TCR cDNA molecules. Specific primers in the conserved constant-segment region were used to synthesize first-strand cDNA for the TCR alpha and beta chains. To control for contamination, every cDNA library carried two barcodes: a SMART-Mk sample barcode plus Illumina barcodes. Two successive PCR steps introduced TruSeq adapter sequences along with Illumina sample barcodes. The Illumina HiSeq platform was used with custom primers to sequence TCR alpha and beta cDNA libraries. In the original analysis: MiGEC was used to process raw reads and extract unique molecular identifiers, and MiXCR was used to find CDR3 positions. Recombination models were inferred per individual with the repgenHMM and IGoR tools using an EM algorithm. Shared clonotype analysis was performed with the tcR package in R, normalizing sharing by the product of cloneset sizes. To study raw recombination free of thymic and clonal selection effects, out-of-frame nonproductive sequences were analyzed. TCRdb's own reprocessing of the public reads used fastp at Q25 and MiXCR and kept productive beta chains. Every entry covers one CDR3 protein and lists the most common genes and DNA from its rows. In this record, the V and J calls reflect TCRdb's handling and not the investigators' own analysis. The sample table holds around 100,000 distinct CDR3 sequences, of which under 7% were seen once. Together, the top ten hold around 12% of the sample.

The sequence is built from TRBV4-2 and TRBJ2-5, with no confidently assigned D gene. The origin of this receptor is a woman in her forties or fifties in good health. The sequenced sample consisted of memory T cells sorted from blood. According to the study, the label for this sample's cell subset or site signals: CD45RO+ enriched T cells. CDR3 protein: CASSQGMYQETQYF. The DNA sequence is TGTGCCAGCAGCCAAGGGATGTACCAAGAGACCCAGTACTTC.